These 11 T cell receptor beta chains originate from one sample sequenced in a study of shared clonotypes between healthy human individuals. Only in-frame clones appear in the TCRdb table, and some are missing; sequencing was by immunoSEQ multiplex PCR. In the table there are fewer than 3 million clones, 85% to 95% of which are singletons. Sequenced sample: naive CD4+ T cells from PBMCs. The subset is: CD45RA+ positively selected. The receptors stem from a man aged 18 to 30 in good health. Some clones in this sample may be carry-over from other donors' samples.

To note about this clone: The junction does not match germline at one end; this may be a read error. The V call is TRBV4-3, the J call TRBJ2-4, with D uncertain. Per germline, CDR1 LGHNA and CDR2 YSLEER. The CDR3 runs 13 residues. In DNA, the CDR3 is TGCGCCAGCAGCCAAGTTGTCAATCGTATTCAGCACTTC. Its protein is CASSQVVNRIQHF.

The chain combines TRBV30 with TRBJ2-7; no clear D. This CDR3 is built from 15 residues. CDR1 is GTSNPN and CDR2 is SVGIG in the germline V gene (reference sequence). Trimming shortened V by 2 bases and J by 2 bases, and 16 bases separated the two germline ends. CDR3 loop: CAWSPRVTLAYEQYF. The DNA of the CDR3 is TGTGCCTGGAGTCCACGAGTAACGCTGGCCTACGAGCAGTACTTC.

This clone appeared once. The chain joins TRBV28 to TRBJ2-7; D possibly matches TRBD1 or TRBD2 (6 bases each). The CDR3 runs 15 residues. Per germline, CDR1 MDHEN and CDR2 SYDVKM. Between the trimmed V and J ends, which lost 5 bases and 4 bases, there was a span of 18 bases. The CDR3 protein is CASSAPTGGDYEQYF. The CDR3 nucleotides read TGTGCCAGCAGTGCCCCGACAGGAGGGGATTACGAGCAGTACTTC.

This chain uses TRBV5-1 with TRBJ2-1; 7 bases match TRBD2. The CDR3 is 14 residues long. Germline V gives CDR1 SGHRS, CDR2 YFSETQ. J lost 2 bases, V lost 6 bases, and 5 bases had no gene match. The CDR3 DNA follows: TGCGCCAGCAAACGCGGGAGCCCCTACAATGAGCAGTTCTTC. This encodes CASKRGSPYNEQFF.

This chain uses TRBV28 with TRBJ1-5; no clear D. Trimming shortened V by 5 bases and J by 6 bases, and 14 bases separated the two germline ends. Germline values: CDR1 MDHEN, CDR2 SYDVKM. This CDR3 is 14 amino acids long. CDR3 in DNA: TGTGCCAGCAGTCGATTCGCTACTCCTCAGCCCCAGCATTTT. This translates into CASSRFATPQPQHF.

Written as DNA, the CDR3 is TGTGCCAGCAGCTATTCAAGCGGACAGGGATGGGGGAGAACTGAAGCTTTCTTT. Its protein product is CASSYSSGQGWGRTEAFF. The chain uses TRBV28 and TRBJ1-1; 8 positions match TRBD1. Germline V gives CDR1 MDHEN, CDR2 SYDVKM. This CDR3 region has 18 residues. V shed 6 bases, J shed 5 bases, and the junction held 20 bases outside the gene matches.

As regards this clone: Other DNA sequences in the sample encode the same CDR3. The chain combines TRBV6-5 with TRBJ1-2; D gene unclear. The CDR3 runs to 12 residues. Germline loops: CDR1 MNHEY, CDR2 SVGAGI. V shed 0 bases and J shed 7 bases, with 6 bases lying between them. Written as DNA, the CDR3 is TGTGCCAGCAGTTACTCGCGGGGTGGCTACACCTTC. Translated: CASSYSRGGYTF.

The V gene is TRBV19, the J gene TRBJ1-5; 10 bases are a match to TRBD1. Germline trimming cut 10 bases from V and 7 bases from J; bases unmatched to any gene: 7. CDR3 size: 13 residues. Germline loops: CDR1 LNHDA, CDR2 SQIVND (reference sequence). This CDR3 reads CATRDRGYQPQHF. DNA of the CDR3: TGTGCCACCCGGGACAGGGGATACCAGCCCCAGCATTTT.

Notes on this clone: The junction differs from germline at one of its ends, possibly a read error. Other DNA sequences of this sample code for an identical CDR3. This chain connects TRBV6-5 to TRBJ2-7; tentatively, D is TRBD2 (6 bases). CDR3 length: 8 residues. From germline, CDR1 is MNHEY and CDR2 SVGAGI. The CDR3 spells CAWGEQYF. The CDR3 region has the DNA TGTGCCTGGGGGGAGCAATACTTC.

This chain joins TRBV21-1 and TRBJ1-1; the table's D call, TRBD1, has no DNA check behind it. TRBV21-1 is shown as a pseudogene. The CDR3 consists of 15 residues. In DNA form, the CDR3 reads TGTGCCAGCAGCCTACGGGACAGGGGGAACACTGAAGCTTTCTTT. As protein: CASSLRDRGNTEAFF.

This rearrangement joins TRBV29-1 to TRBJ1-1, with D unclear. V was cut by 5 bases and J by 0 bases, with 13 bases left in between. The CDR3 extends over 14 amino acids. CDR1 and CDR2 from the germline V gene are SQVTM and ANQGSEA. The CDR3 nucleotides are TGCAGCGTTTTGTCCTCAACCATGAACACTGAAGCTTTCTTT. Its protein product is CSVLSSTMNTEAFF.